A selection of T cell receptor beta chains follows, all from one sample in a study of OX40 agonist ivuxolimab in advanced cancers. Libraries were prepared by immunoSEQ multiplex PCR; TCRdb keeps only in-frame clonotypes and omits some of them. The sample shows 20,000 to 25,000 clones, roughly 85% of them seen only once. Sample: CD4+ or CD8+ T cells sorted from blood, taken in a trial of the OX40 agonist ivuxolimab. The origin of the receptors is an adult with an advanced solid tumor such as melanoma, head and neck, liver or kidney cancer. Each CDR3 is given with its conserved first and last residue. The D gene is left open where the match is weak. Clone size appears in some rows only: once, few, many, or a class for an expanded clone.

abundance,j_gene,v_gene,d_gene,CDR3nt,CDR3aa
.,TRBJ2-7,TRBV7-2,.,TGTGCCAGCAGCTCCATGGACAGAGACTACGAGCAGTACTTC,CASSSMDRDYEQYF
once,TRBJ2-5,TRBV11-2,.,TGTGCCAGCAGCTTAGGCGGGCCGGGCTGGGAGACCCAGTACTTC,CASSLGGPGWETQYF
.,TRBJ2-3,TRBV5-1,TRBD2,TGCGCCAGCAGCAGCACGGGACTAGCGGGGGGGCGTGAAGATACGCAGTATTTT,CASSSTGLAGGREDTQYF
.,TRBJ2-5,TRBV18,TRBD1,TGTGCCAGCTCACAGAAAGACAGGGTTCTAGGAGAGACCCAGTACTTC,CASSQKDRVLGETQYF
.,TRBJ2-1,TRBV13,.,TGTGCCAGCAGCCCCCCGGGAGCTTCACCTTACAATGAGCAGTTCTTC,CASSPPGASPYNEQFF
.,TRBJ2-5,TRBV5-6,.,TGTGCCAGCAGCCGCTTGAGTGCGTTCCAAGAGACCCAGTACTTC,CASSRLSAFQETQYF
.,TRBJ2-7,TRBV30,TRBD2,TGTGCCTGGAGGGGTAGCGGGAGGACCTACGAGCAGTACTTC,CAWRGSGRTYEQYF
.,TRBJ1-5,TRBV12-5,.,TGTGCTAGTAATAAAAATGGCGGGATTCAGCCCCAGCATTTT,CASNKNGGIQPQHF
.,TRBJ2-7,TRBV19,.,TGTGCCAGTGGCCGGGACCTTAGCTACGAGCAGTACTTC,CASGRDLSYEQYF
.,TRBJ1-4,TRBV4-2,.,TGTGCCAGCAGCCAAGATAGGACCGGGACAAGTGGTTTCCACAAACTGTTTTTT,CASSQDRTGTSGFHKLFF
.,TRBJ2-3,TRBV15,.,TGTGCCACCAGCAGAGATCTGGGTGGTATCACAGATACGCAGTATTTT,CATSRDLGGITDTQYF
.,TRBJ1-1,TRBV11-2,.,TGTGCCAGCAGCTTAGATTTATACACTGAAGCTTTCTTT,CASSLDLYTEAFF
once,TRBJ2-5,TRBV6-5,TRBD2,TGTGCCAGCAGGCTAGCGGGATTAGAGACCCAGTACTTC,CASRLAGLETQYF